The 27 T cell receptor beta chains in this list originate from one sample, sequenced in a study of CD8 T cells in ankylosing spondylitis. TCRdb used MiXCR to reprocess the 5' RACE reads, holding one entry per CDR3 protein. The repertoire holds about 250,000 distinct CDR3 sequences, with roughly a third as singletons. The sequencing input was blood, either unsorted or a sorted T cell fraction (not recorded which). The source of these receptors is a male donor with ankylosing spondylitis or in good health (not recorded which).

This clonotype was seen a few times. This chain joins TRBV7-2 and TRBJ2-3; D unclear. The germline V gene has CDR1 SGHTA and CDR2 FQGNSA. V was cut by 5 bases and J by 11 bases, with 14 bases left in between. The CDR3 contains 12 residues. CDR3 in amino acids: CASSPRPGGQYF. CDR3 nucleotide sequence: TGTGCCAGCAGCCCCAGACCCGGTGGGCAGTATTTT.

This sequence joins TRBV10-3 and TRBJ2-7, with D tentatively TRBD1 or TRBD2 (5 bases each). V lost 5 bases and J 6 bases, leaving 23 bases between the germline ends. Per the germline V gene, CDR1 is ENHRY and CDR2 is SYGVKD. This CDR3 is built from 16 residues. As DNA, the CDR3 is TGTGCCATCAGTCCAGGGACGGAGCAGATCTTTGGCGAGCAGTACTTC. This sequence encodes CAISPGTEQIFGEQYF.

The V and J genes are TRBV20-1 and TRBJ2-5, with 7 bases matching TRBD2. Germline values: CDR1 DFQATT, CDR2 SNEGSKA (reference sequence). This CDR3 is 16 amino acids long. V shed 4 bases and J 5 bases; nucleotides not matched to a gene: 16. The CDR3 DNA reads TGCAGTGCTATCCCTCCGAGCGGGGACGGTGGGGAGACCCAGTACTTC. The encoded protein is CSAIPPSGDGGETQYF.

The chain is built from TRBV29-1 and TRBJ1-1, with D possibly TRBD1 on 5 matching bases. V was cut by 6 bases and J by 0 bases, with 11 bases left in between. This CDR3 has 13 residues. In germline, CDR1 is SQVTM, CDR2 ANQGSEA. The CDR3 DNA sequence: TGCAGCGTCCGCGGACAAATGAACACTGAAGCTTTCTTT. Its translation is CSVRGQMNTEAFF.

The chain recombines TRBV29-1 with TRBJ2-7, with 7 bases that match TRBD1. After removal of 3 bases from V and 0 bases from J, the junction contained 2 bases not matched to a gene. The germline CDR1 and CDR2 sequences are SQVTM and ANQGSEA. The CDR3 spans 13 residues. CDR3 nucleotides: TGCAGCGTTGAGGCAGGGGGCTCCTACGAGCAGTACTTC. Translating gives CSVEAGGSYEQYF.

V is TRBV10-3 and J is TRBJ1-1; TRBD1 agrees at 9 bases. The CDR3 covers 13 residues. Germline assignment: CDR1 ENHRY and CDR2 SYGVKD. The V and J ends lost 6 bases and 3 bases, in that order; junction bases with no gene match: 2. CDR3 DNA: TGTGCCATCAGGGGGGACAGGGACACTGAAGCTTTCTTT. It is translated as CAIRGDRDTEAFF.

This clonotype was seen at least ten times. The CDR3 loop is CSASYRDYGYTF. CDR3 sequence (DNA): TGCAGTGCTAGTTACAGAGACTATGGCTACACCTTC. The chain employs TRBV20-1 and TRBJ1-2; D not resolved. Trimming cost V 3 bases and J 3 bases, with 8 bases left between them. The CDR3 runs to 12 residues. Germline CDR1 reads DFQATT; CDR2 reads SNEGSKA (reference sequence).

The CDR3: CASSYSELSGYTF. The CDR3 bases are TGTGCCAGCAGTTACTCGGAGCTTTCTGGCTACACCTTC. This chain joins TRBV6-5 and TRBJ1-2; D is unclear. The CDR3 is 13 residues long. Germline-derived CDR1 and CDR2 are MNHEY and SVGAGI. The ends were cut back, 0 bases at V and 7 bases at J, with 9 bases in the middle.

This clonotype was observed a few times. The CDR3 protein is CSVGGTDYNEQFF. The CDR3 DNA reads TGCAGCGTTGGAGGGACAGACTACAATGAGCAGTTCTTC. The chain employs TRBV29-1 and TRBJ2-1; 7 nucleotides agree with TRBD1. V shed 4 bases and J 3 bases; nucleotides not matched to a gene: 3. This CDR3 region has 13 residues. Looked up from germline, CDR1 is SQVTM and CDR2 is ANQGSEA.

Only a few counts were recorded for this clonotype. The gene calls are TRBV11-1 and TRBJ2-1, with 16 bases lining up with TRBD2. Germline CDR1 and CDR2: SGHAT and FQDESV (reference sequence). The CDR3 has 18 amino acids. The ends lost 2 bases at V and 9 bases at J; junction bases unmatched: 10. The CDR3 nucleotides read TGTGCCAGCAGCTTATTCCGCCCGGGACTAGCGGGGGGGTCTGAGCAGTTCTTC. It encodes CASSLFRPGLAGGSEQFF.

This clonotype was recorded once. This chain connects TRBV28 to TRBJ2-5; the match to TRBD2 covers 8 bases. With 5 bases clipped from V and 4 bases from J, the junction kept 9 bases outside the gene matches. Germline V gives CDR1 MDHEN, CDR2 SYDVKM. This CDR3 spans 15 amino acids. In DNA, the CDR3 is TGTGCCAGCAGTCCACCTAGCGGGCGGGGAGAGACCCAGTACTTC. This sequence encodes CASSPPSGRGETQYF.

The rearrangement joins TRBV6-5 to TRBJ2-3; 9 positions match TRBD2. V shed 0 bases and J 0 bases; nucleotides not matched to a gene: 10. Germline assignment: CDR1 MNHEY and CDR2 SVGAGI. This CDR3 comprises 19 residues. CDR3 in DNA: TGTGCCAGCAGTTACTCTAGTCTAGCGGGGCACAAAAGCACAGATACGCAGTATTTT. Translating it yields CASSYSSLAGHKSTDTQYF.

The table lists this clonotype with a few counts. The rearrangement links TRBV6-5 to TRBJ2-1; no reliable D call. Trimming cost V 2 bases and J 9 bases, with 5 bases left between them. CDR1 is MNHEY, CDR2 SVGAGI, per germline. The CDR3 length is 11 residues. CDR3 protein: CASSYASEQFF. The CDR3, as DNA: TGTGCCAGCAGTTACGCGTCTGAGCAGTTCTTC.

The chain carries TRBV29-1 and TRBJ2-2, with TRBD2 identical over 7 bases. Germline V gene sequence: CDR1 SQVTM, CDR2 ANQGSEA. The CDR3 is 15 amino acids. After removal of 5 bases from V and 4 bases from J, the junction contained 10 bases not matched to a gene. The CDR3 spells CSVQGASGTTGELFF. CDR3 bases: TGCAGCGTTCAAGGCGCTAGCGGAACCACCGGGGAGCTGTTTTTT.

The chain recombines TRBV12-3 or TRBV12-4 with TRBJ2-5; no clear D. With 1 base removed from V and 5 bases from J, the gap between germline ends came to 11 bases. CDR3 size: 14 residues. The CDR3 sequence is CASSLVGFRETQYF. The CDR3 DNA sequence: TGTGCCAGCAGTTTAGTAGGTTTCAGGGAGACCCAGTACTTC.

V usage is TRBV2 and J usage is TRBJ1-2; no firm D call. CDR1 and CDR2 (germline): SNHLY, FYNNEI. Trimming left V 8 bases short and J 3 bases short, with 13 bases between. This CDR3 is built from 13 residues. The CDR3 region has the DNA TGTGCCAGCGAGGGATCGGGGTACTATGGCTACACCTTC. Amino acid sequence: CASEGSGYYGYTF.

This clonotype was picked up a small number of times. V gene TRBV29-1 combines with J gene TRBJ2-1; D is ambiguous. Looked up from germline, CDR1 is SQVTM and CDR2 is ANQGSEA. Trimming removed 0 bases from V and 4 bases from J, with 7 bases in between. There are 13 residues in the CDR3. CDR3 sequence reads: CSVEENSYNEQFF. DNA for the CDR3: TGCAGCGTTGAAGAGAACAGTTACAATGAGCAGTTCTTC.

The table lists this clonotype with a few counts. Here the CDR3 DNA reads TGTGCCAGCAGCCAAGTTCTCCCGTCGCCAGAGACCCAGTACTTC. It yields the protein CASSQVLPSPETQYF. J is TRBJ2-5 and V is TRBV3-1; no definite D call. The CDR3 length is 15 residues. Germline CDR1 and CDR2: LGHDT and YNNKEL (reference sequence). The V end was cut by 1 base, the J end by 4 bases, with 13 bases between.

This chain joins TRBV5-1 and TRBJ1-3, with 11 bases that match TRBD1. This CDR3 spans 16 amino acids. Unmatched junction bases numbered 2, after V lost 3 bases and J lost 0 bases. Germline V gene data show CDR1 as SGHRS and CDR2 as YFSETQ. The CDR3 DNA follows: TGCGCCAGCAGCTGGACAGGGGGCCGCTCTGGAAACACCATATATTTT. Encoded protein: CASSWTGGRSGNTIYF.

This clonotype was detected only a few times. The J gene is TRBJ2-1, the V gene TRBV29-1; D is unresolved. Per germline, CDR1 SQVTM and CDR2 ANQGSEA. CDR3 size: 13 residues. Trimming stripped 4 bases from V and 2 bases from J, with 9 bases between. The CDR3 sequence is CSVGQGPYNEQFF. CDR3 nucleotide sequence: TGCAGCGTTGGACAAGGACCCTACAATGAGCAGTTCTTC.

This clonotype was recorded a few times. The chain has TRBV5-6 and TRBJ2-1; D is uncertain. Per germline, CDR1 SGHDT and CDR2 YYEEEE. The CDR3 loop spans 15 amino acids. Trimming took off 3 bases at V and 3 bases at J, with 13 bases between the two ends. The CDR3 loop reads CASSSRTRYYNEQFF. Here the CDR3 DNA reads TGTGCCAGCAGCTCCAGGACGAGGTACTACAATGAGCAGTTCTTC.

This chain uses TRBV6-5 with TRBJ2-5; 11 positions agree with TRBD2. J lost 2 bases, V lost 0 bases, and 2 bases had no gene match. The germline V gene encodes CDR1 MNHEY and CDR2 SVGAGI. The CDR3 has 16 amino acids. CDR3 residues: CASSYSSSGGQETQYF. CDR3 DNA sequence: TGTGCCAGCAGTTACTCATCTAGCGGGGGGCAAGAGACCCAGTACTTC.

The chain links TRBV10-2 to TRBJ2-1; the D gene is possibly TRBD1 (5 bases). Germline V lookup: CDR1 WSHSY, CDR2 SAAADI. Trimming shortened V by 2 bases and J by 1 base, and 9 bases separated the two germline ends. CDR3 size: 15 residues. CDR3: CASSERTPSYNEQFF. DNA of the CDR3: TGCGCCAGCAGTGAGCGGACACCGTCCTACAATGAGCAGTTCTTC.

This clonotype occurred a few times. J is TRBJ2-3 and V is TRBV29-1; TRBD1 is a possible D gene (5 bases). The germline gives CDR1 SQVTM, CDR2 ANQGSEA. This CDR3 region has 12 residues. The DNA for the CDR3 is TGCAGTGTCATAAGGGGAACAGATACGCAGTATTTT. It encodes CSVIRGTDTQYF.

V and J are TRBV30 and TRBJ2-7; D is unresolved. The CDR3 contains 12 residues. Trimming took off 0 bases at V and 0 bases at J, with 3 bases between the two ends. CDR1 is GTSNPN and CDR2 is SVGIG in the germline V gene (reference sequence). The CDR3 here is CAWSVASYEQYF. The CDR3 DNA is TGTGCCTGGAGTGTGGCCTCCTACGAGCAGTACTTC.

In its sample, this clonotype was seen many times. The rearrangement joins TRBV5-6 to TRBJ2-1; D call uncertain. Looked up from germline, CDR1 is SGHDT and CDR2 is YYEEEE. V lost 1 base, J lost 5 bases, and 10 bases lay in between. This CDR3 has 14 residues. This CDR3 is CASSLSRSDNEQFF. The DNA of the CDR3 is TGTGCCAGCAGCTTGTCCAGGTCAGACAATGAGCAGTTCTTC.

This clonotype came up a few times. This chain connects TRBV12-3 or TRBV12-4 to TRBJ1-5; D might be TRBD1 (5 bases). The CDR3 length is 13 residues. The ends were cut back, 5 bases at V and 7 bases at J, with 12 bases in the middle. The CDR3 region has the DNA TGTGCCAGCAGTCTACAGGATCTCCAGCCCCAGCATTTT. Its protein is CASSLQDLQPQHF.